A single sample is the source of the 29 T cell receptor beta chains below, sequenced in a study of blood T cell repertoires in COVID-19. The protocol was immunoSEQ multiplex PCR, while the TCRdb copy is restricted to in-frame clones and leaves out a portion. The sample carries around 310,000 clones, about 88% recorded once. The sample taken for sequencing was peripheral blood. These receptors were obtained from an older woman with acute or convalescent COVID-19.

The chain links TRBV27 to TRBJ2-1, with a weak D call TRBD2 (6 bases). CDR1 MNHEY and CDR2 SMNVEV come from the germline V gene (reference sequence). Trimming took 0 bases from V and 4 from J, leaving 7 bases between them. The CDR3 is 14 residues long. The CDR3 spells CASSLSGTYNEQFF. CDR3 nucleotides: TGTGCCAGCAGTTTATCGGGGACTTACAATGAGCAGTTCTTC.

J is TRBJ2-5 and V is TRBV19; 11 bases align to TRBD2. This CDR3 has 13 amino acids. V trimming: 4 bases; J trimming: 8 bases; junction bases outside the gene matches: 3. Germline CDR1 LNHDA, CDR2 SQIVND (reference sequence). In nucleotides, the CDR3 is TGTGCCAGTAGTACACTAGCGGGGGATACCCAGTACTTC. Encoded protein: CASSTLAGDTQYF. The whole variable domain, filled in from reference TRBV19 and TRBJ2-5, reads DGGITQSPKYLFRKEGQNVTLSCEQNLNHDAMYWYRQDPGQGLRLIYYSQIVNDFQKGDIAEGYSVSREKKESFPLTVTSAQKNPTAFYLCASSTLAGDTQYFGPGTRLLVL.

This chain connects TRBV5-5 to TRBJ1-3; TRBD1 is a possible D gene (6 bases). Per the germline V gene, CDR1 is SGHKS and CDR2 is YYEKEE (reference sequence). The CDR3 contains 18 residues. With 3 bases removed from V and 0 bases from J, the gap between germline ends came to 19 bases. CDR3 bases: TGTGCCAGCAGCTGGGCGACAGGACAAGGGGTCTCTGGAAACACCATATATTTT. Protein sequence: CASSWATGQGVSGNTIYF.

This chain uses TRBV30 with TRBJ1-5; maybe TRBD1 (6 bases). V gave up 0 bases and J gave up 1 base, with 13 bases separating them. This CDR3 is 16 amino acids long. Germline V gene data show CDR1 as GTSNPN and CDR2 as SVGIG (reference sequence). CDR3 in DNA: TGTGCCTGGAGTGTCCCAGGGGACGGGAGCAATCAGCCCCAGCATTTT. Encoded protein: CAWSVPGDGSNQPQHF.

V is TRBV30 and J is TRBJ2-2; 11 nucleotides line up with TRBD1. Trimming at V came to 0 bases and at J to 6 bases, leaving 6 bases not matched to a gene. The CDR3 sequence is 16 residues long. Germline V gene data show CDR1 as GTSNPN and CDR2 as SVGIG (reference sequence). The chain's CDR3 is CAWSVWGTGGPGELFF. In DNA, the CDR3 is TGTGCCTGGAGTGTATGGGGGACAGGGGGTCCCGGGGAGCTGTTTTTT.

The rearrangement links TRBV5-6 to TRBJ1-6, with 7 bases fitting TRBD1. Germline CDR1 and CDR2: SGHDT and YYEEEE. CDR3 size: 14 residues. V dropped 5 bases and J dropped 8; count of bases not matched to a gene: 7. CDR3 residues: CASSRTGADSPLHF. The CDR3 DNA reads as TGTGCCAGCAGTCGTACAGGGGCGGATTCACCCCTCCACTTT.

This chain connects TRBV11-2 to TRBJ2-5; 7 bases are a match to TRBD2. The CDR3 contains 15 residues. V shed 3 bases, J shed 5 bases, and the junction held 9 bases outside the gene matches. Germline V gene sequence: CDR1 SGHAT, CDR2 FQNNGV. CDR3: CASSFTAGRGETQYF. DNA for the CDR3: TGTGCCAGCAGCTTCACAGCGGGGCGGGGGGAGACCCAGTACTTC.

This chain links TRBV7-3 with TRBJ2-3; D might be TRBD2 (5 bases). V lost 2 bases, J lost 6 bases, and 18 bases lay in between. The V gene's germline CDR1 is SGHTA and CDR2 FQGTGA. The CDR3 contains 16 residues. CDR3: CASSLAGNREVDTQYF. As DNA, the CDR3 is TGTGCCAGCAGCTTAGCCGGCAACCGGGAAGTGGATACGCAGTATTTT.

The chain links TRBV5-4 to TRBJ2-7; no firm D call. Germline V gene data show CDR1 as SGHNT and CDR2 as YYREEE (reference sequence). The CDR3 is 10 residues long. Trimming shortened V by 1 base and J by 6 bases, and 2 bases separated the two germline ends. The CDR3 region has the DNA TGTGCCAGCAGCTTGCGCGAGCAGTACTTC. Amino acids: CASSLREQYF.

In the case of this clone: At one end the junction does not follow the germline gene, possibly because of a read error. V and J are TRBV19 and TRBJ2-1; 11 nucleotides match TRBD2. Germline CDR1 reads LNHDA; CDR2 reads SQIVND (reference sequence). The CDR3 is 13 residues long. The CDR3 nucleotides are TGTGCCAGTAGTATACTAGCGGGAGGTTACGAGATCTTC. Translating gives CASSILAGGYEIF.

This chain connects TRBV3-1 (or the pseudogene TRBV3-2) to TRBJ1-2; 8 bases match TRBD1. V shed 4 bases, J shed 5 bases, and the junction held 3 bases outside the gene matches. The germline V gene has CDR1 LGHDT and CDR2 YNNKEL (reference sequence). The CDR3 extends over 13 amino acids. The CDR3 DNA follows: TGTGCCAGCAGCCCGGACAGGGATTATGGCTACACCTTC. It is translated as CASSPDRDYGYTF.

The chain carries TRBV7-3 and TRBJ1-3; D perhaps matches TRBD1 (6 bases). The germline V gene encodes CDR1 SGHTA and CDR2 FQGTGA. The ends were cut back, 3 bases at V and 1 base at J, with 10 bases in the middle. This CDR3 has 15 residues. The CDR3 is CASSLRRGSGNTIYF. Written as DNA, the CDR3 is TGTGCCAGCAGCTTGCGCAGGGGTTCTGGAAACACCATATATTTT.

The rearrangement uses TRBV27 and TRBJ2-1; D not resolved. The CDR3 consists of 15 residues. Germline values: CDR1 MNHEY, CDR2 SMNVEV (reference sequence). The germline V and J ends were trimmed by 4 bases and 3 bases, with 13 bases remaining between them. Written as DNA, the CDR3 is TGTGCCAGCAGTTCTGGGCTCACGAGCTACAATGAGCAGTTCTTC. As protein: CASSSGLTSYNEQFF.

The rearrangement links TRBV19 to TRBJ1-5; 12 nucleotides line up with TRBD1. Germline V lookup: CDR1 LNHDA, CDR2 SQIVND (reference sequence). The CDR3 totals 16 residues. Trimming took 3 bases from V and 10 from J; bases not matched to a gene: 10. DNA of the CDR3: TGTGCCAGTAGTATGCGACGGGGGACAGGGGGCGATCCCCAGCATTTT. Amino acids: CASSMRRGTGGDPQHF.

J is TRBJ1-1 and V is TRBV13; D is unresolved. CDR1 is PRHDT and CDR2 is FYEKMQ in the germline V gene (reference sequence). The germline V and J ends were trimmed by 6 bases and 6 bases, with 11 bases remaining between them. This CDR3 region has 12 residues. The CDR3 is CASSPGSAEAFF. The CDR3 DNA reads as TGTGCCAGCAGTCCGGGGTCAGCTGAAGCTTTCTTT.

The CDR3 bases are TGTGCCAGCAGCTTAGTATCGGGGAAACTGTTTTTT. Translation gives CASSLVSGKLFF. The rearrangement uses TRBV7-9 and TRBJ1-4; no definite D call. The germline gives CDR1 SEHNR, CDR2 FQNEAQ (reference sequence). The CDR3 runs to 12 residues. Trimming shortened V by 1 base and J by 11 bases, and 8 bases separated the two germline ends.

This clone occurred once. CDR3 residues: CASSKRQGASNQPQHF. CDR3 in DNA: TGTGCCAGCAGTAAGAGACAGGGGGCTAGCAATCAGCCCCAGCATTTT. V and J are TRBV7-9 and TRBJ1-5; TRBD1 matches 10 bases. Germline loops: CDR1 SEHNR, CDR2 FQNEAQ (reference sequence). V was clipped by 6 bases and J by 0 bases; unmatched bases: 5. CDR3 length: 16 amino acids.

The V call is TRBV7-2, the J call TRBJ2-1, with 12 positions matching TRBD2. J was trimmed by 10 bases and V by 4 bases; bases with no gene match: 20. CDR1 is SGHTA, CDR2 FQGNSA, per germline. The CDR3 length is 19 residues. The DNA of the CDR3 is TGTGCCAGCAGCTCTAGGGGCTCCTGGCGGCTAGCGGGAGGGCACGAGCAGTTCTTC. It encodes CASSSRGSWRLAGGHEQFF.

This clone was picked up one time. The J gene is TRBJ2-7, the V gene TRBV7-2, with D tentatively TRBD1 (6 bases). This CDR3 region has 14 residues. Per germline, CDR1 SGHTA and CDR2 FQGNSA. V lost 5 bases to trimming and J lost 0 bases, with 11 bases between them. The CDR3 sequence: CASSRDTYSYEQYF. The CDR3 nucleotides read TGTGCCAGCAGCCGGGACACCTACTCCTACGAGCAGTACTTC.

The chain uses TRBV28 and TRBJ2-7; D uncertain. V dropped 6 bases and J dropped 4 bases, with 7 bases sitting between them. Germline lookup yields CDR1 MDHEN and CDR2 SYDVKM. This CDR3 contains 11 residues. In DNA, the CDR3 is TGTGCCAGCAGCCTAGGATACGAGCAGTACTTC. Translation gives CASSLGYEQYF.

CDR3 protein: CASSPGTGNTEAFF. CDR3 coding DNA: TGTGCCAGCAGCCCCGGGACAGGGAACACTGAAGCTTTCTTT. The V and J genes are TRBV28 and TRBJ1-1; 8 bases are shared with TRBD1. CDR3 length: 14 amino acids. Germline loops: CDR1 MDHEN, CDR2 SYDVKM. J lost 1 base, V lost 6 bases, and 4 bases had no gene match. Full variable domain (rest looked up from reference TRBV28 and TRBJ1-1): DVKVTQSSRYLVKRTGEKVFLECVQDMDHENMFWYRQDPGLGLRLIYFSYDVKMKEKGDIPEGYSVSREKKERFSLILESASTNQTSMYLCASSPGTGNTEAFFGQGTRLTVV.

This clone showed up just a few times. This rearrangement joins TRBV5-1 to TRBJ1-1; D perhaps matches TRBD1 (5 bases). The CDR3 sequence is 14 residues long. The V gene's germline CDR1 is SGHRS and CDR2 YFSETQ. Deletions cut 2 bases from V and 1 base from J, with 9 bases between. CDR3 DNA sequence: TGCGCCAGCAGCTTAGTAAGGGGGAACACTGAAGCTTTCTTT. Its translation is CASSLVRGNTEAFF.

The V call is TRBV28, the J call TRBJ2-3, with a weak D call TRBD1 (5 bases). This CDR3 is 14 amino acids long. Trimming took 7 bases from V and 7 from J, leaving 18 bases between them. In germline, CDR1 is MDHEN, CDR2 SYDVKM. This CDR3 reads CASNEYRRMNTQYF. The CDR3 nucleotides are TGTGCCAGCAACGAGTACAGGCGCATGAATACGCAGTATTTT.

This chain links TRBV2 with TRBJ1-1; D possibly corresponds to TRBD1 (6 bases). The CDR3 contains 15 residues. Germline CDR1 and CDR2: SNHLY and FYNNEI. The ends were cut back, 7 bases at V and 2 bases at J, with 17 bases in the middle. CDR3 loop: CASIPPRTVNTEAFF. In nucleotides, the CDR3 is TGTGCCAGCATCCCCCCCCGGACAGTAAACACTGAAGCTTTCTTT.

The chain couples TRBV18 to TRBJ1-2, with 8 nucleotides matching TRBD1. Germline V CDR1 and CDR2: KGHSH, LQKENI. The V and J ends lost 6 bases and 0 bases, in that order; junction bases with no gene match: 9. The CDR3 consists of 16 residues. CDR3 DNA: TGTGCCAGCTCCCGGGACAGGCTAAATACTAACTATGGCTACACCTTC. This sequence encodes CASSRDRLNTNYGYTF. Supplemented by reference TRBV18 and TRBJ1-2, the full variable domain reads NAGVMQNPRHLVRRRGQEARLRCSPMKGHSHVYWYRQLPEEGLKFMVYLQKENIIDESGMPKERFSAEFPKEGPSILRIQQVVRGDSAAYFCASSRDRLNTNYGYTFGSGTRLTVV.

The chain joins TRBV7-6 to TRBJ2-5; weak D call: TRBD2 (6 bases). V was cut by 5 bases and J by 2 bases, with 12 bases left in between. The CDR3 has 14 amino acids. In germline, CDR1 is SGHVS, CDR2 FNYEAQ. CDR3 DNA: TGTGCCAGCAGCGGAGAGGGACTTCAAGAGACCCAGTACTTC. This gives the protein CASSGEGLQETQYF.

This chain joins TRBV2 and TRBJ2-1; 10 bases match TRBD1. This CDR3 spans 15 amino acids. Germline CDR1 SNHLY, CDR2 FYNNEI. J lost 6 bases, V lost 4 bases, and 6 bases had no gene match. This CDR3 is CASSGRTGGLNEQFF. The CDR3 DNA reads TGTGCCAGCAGTGGTCGGACAGGGGGGCTCAATGAGCAGTTCTTC. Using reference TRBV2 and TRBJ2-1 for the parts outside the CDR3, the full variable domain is EPEVTQTPSHQVTQMGQEVILRCVPISNHLYFYWYRQILGQKVEFLVSFYNNEISEKSEIFDDQFSVERPDGSNFTLKIRSTKLEDSAMYFCASSGRTGGLNEQFFGPGTRLTVL.

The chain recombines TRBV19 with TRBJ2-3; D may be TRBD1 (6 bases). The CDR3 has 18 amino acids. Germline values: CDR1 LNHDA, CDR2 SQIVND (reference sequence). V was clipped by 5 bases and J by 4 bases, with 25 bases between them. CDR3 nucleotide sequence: TGTGCCAGTAGTGGGGCCGGGACACCGAATGTCGTCCCAGATACGCAGTATTTT. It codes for CASSGAGTPNVVPDTQYF.

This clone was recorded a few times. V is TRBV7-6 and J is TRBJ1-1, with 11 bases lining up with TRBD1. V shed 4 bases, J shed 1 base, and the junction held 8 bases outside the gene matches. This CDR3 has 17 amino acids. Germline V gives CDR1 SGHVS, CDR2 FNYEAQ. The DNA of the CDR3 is TGTGCCAGCAGCTCCGGACAGGGGGCCCTCTGGAACACTGAAGCTTTCTTT. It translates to CASSSGQGALWNTEAFF.